These T cell receptor beta chains were read from a single sample in a study of blood T cell repertoires in COVID-19. Sequencing was performed with immunoSEQ multiplex PCR; in TCRdb, only in-frame clones are kept and a portion is missing. The table lists 250,000 to 400,000 clones, almost 90% of them singletons. The material sequenced was peripheral blood. Every receptor here comes from a young woman with COVID-19, enrolled during active disease. CDR3s include the opening cysteine and the closing phenylalanine or tryptophan. The order of the fields is D gene, J gene, clone size, V gene, CDR3 DNA, CDR3 protein. The D gene is left open where the match is weak. Where a row states a size, it is once, few, many or the class of an expanded clone; other rows omit it.

>TRBD2|TRBJ2-6|.|TRBV2
TGTGCCAGCAGGGGAGGGCCCAACTCTGGGGCCAACGTCCTGACTTTC
CASRGGPNSGANVLTF
>.|TRBJ2-5|.|TRBV10-1
TGCGCCAGCAGTGAAACCCGTGGGCCCCTCCAAGAGACCCAGTACTTC
CASSETRGPLQETQYF
>.|TRBJ1-1|.|TRBV28
TGTGCCAGCAGGATGTCAGGACAGTTGAACACTGAAGCTTTCTTT
CASRMSGQLNTEAFF
>TRBD2|TRBJ2-1|.|TRBV9
TGTGCCAGCAGCGTAGACATGGCTAGCGGGAATGAGCAGTTCTTC
CASSVDMASGNEQFF
>.|TRBJ2-1|.|TRBV3-1/TRBV3-2
TGTGCCAGCAGCCAAGGACTCCTAAGCTCCTACAATGAGCAGTTCTTC
CASSQGLLSSYNEQFF
>TRBD1|TRBJ1-2|few|TRBV4-2
TGTGCCAGCAGCCAAGATCAGGGGGCGACGAACGGCTACACCTTC
CASSQDQGATNGYTF
>TRBD2|TRBJ2-1|.|TRBV11-2
TGTGCCAGCAGGGAAGGACTAGAGCAATTCTTC
CASREGLEQFF
>TRBD1|TRBJ1-6|.|TRBV6-6
TGTGCCACCCAGGACAGGAGTTATTCACCCCTCCACTTT
CATQDRSYSPLHF
>TRBD1|TRBJ1-4|.|TRBV6-6
TGTGCCAGCAGTTACCAGGGACAGGGGGCTGAAAAACTGTTTTTT
CASSYQGQGAEKLFF
>.|TRBJ1-2|.|TRBV6-1
TGTGCCAGCAGTGAAGCGCTAATGCAAGCTAACTATGGCTACACCTTC
CASSEALMQANYGYTF
>TRBD2|TRBJ2-3|once|TRBV7-6
TGTGCCAGCAGCTTAGGCCCAGCGGGAAGCACAGATACGCAGTATTTT
CASSLGPAGSTDTQYF
>.|TRBJ2-1|.|TRBV9
TGTGCCAGCAGTAGGGAGTCTTCCGGTGAGCAGTTCTTC
CASSRESSGEQFF
>.|TRBJ1-2|.|TRBV7-2
TGTGCCAGCAGCTTAGTTGCGGTGGTAGACTATGGCTACACCTTC
CASSLVAVVDYGYTF
>.|TRBJ2-2|.|TRBV10-1
TGCGCCAGCAGTGATGTGAGGGGGGGGACAAACACCGGGGAGCTGTTTTTT
CASSDVRGGTNTGELFF
>TRBD2|TRBJ2-7|.|TRBV15
TGTGCCACCAGCAGAGATCGGTCTAGCGGGGGTTACGAGCAGTACTTC
CATSRDRSSGGYEQYF
>.|TRBJ1-3|.|TRBV12-3/TRBV12-4
TGTGCCAGCAGTCCTGGACAGGGAAACACCATATATTTT
CASSPGQGNTIYF
>TRBD1|TRBJ1-2|.|TRBV28
TGTGCCAGCAGTTTACGGACAGGCGGCTATGGCTACACCTTC
CASSLRTGGYGYTF
>TRBD2|TRBJ2-1|.|TRBV9
TGTGCCAGCAGCGTAGGACTAGCGGCCTACAATGAGCAGTTCTTC
CASSVGLAAYNEQFF
>.|TRBJ2-1|.|TRBV3-1/TRBV3-2
TGTGCCAGCAGCCAACGGAGGGAGCAGTTCTTC
CASSQRREQFF
>TRBD1|TRBJ2-2|.|TRBV5-1
TGCGCCAGCAGCCCCGCCCGGGACAGACATGACGGGGAGCTGTTTTTT
CASSPARDRHDGELFF